Sequencing of this TCR beta chain was carried out in a study of blood T cell repertoires in COVID-19. Across the whole study: Both acute and convalescent COVID-19 samples were obtained from the United States, Italy and Spain. PBMCs, B-cell-depleted T cells, or T cells were the source of the cDNA or gDNA that made up the material.

CDR1 and CDR2 (germline): SGHNT, YYREEE (reference sequence). CDR3 length equals 17 residues. V shed 4 bases, J shed 1 base, and the junction held 8 bases outside the gene matches. Authors' processing steps: Nucleated cell counts were estimated from reference gene primer amplification. Clones were read by immunoSEQ multiplex PCR, and TCRdb kept only the in-frame ones, dropping some. V and J calls and clone size are those listed in that table; D and trimming were worked out from the DNA. In the table there are some 290,000 clones, roughly 87% of which are singletons. This rearrangement joins TRBV5-4 to TRBJ1-2; 12 bases line up with TRBD1. The sequence was obtained from a woman aged 45-60 years who had recovered from COVID-19. The sample taken for sequencing was peripheral blood. The CDR3 region is CASSPGTGGGFNYGYTF. Here the CDR3 DNA reads TGTGCCAGCAGCCCTGGGACAGGGGGCGGATTTAACTATGGCTACACCTTC.